A selection of T cell receptor beta chains follows, all from one sample in a study of blood T cell repertoires in COVID-19. The repertoire was sequenced with immunoSEQ multiplex PCR; TCRdb's copy has only in-frame clones and lacks some. This table has about 94,000 clones, around 87% appearing once. Material: peripheral blood. The source of these receptors is a human donor with acute or convalescent COVID-19. The donor label of this sample is uncertain. Each CDR3 is given with its conserved first and last residue. The D gene is left open where the match is weak. Clone size is shown for a subset of rows, as once, few, many or a class of expanded clone.

TRBJ2-1,TRBV5-4,TRBD1,.,CASSSGGQGPNEQFF,TGTGCCAGCAGCTCCGGAGGACAGGGGCCCAATGAGCAGTTCTTC
TRBJ1-1,TRBV28,.,.,CASRPPISTGHTEAFF,TGTGCCAGCAGACCCCCAATTTCGACAGGCCACACTGAAGCTTTCTTT
TRBJ2-3,TRBV11-3,TRBD2,.,CASSLGLAGGQGDTQYF,TGTGCCAGCAGCTTAGGCCTAGCGGGGGGCCAAGGGGATACGCAGTATTTT
TRBJ2-3,TRBV6-2/TRBV6-3,.,.,CASSYGGAGDTQYF,TGTGCCAGCAGTTACGGCGGGGCGGGAGATACGCAGTATTTT
TRBJ2-1,TRBV27,.,.,CASRSQGYEQFF,TGTGCCAGCAGGAGTCAGGGGTATGAGCAGTTCTTC
TRBJ1-5,TRBV19,.,.,CASSPGDSNQPQHF,TGTGCCAGTAGTCCAGGGGACAGCAATCAGCCCCAGCATTTT
TRBJ2-3,TRBV10-2,TRBD2,once,CASRRLAGALASTDTQYF,TGCGCCAGCAGAAGACTAGCGGGGGCCCTTGCTAGCACAGATACGCAGTATTTT
TRBJ1-6,TRBV5-4,TRBD1,.,CASRRTGTNNSPLHF,TGTGCCAGCAGAAGGACAGGGACCAATAATTCACCCCTCCACTTT
TRBJ1-5,TRBV30,TRBD1,once,CAWSAQGNQPQHF,TGTGCCTGGAGTGCACAGGGGAATCAGCCCCAGCATTTT
TRBJ1-4,TRBV10-2,.,.,CASRKGLTDNEKLFF,TGCGCCAGCAGGAAGGGACTTACTGACAATGAAAAACTGTTTTTT
TRBJ1-1,TRBV18,.,.,CASSPLSGGEEAFF,TGTGCCAGCTCACCTTTGAGTGGGGGGGAGGAAGCTTTCTTT
TRBJ1-3,TRBV10-2,.,few,CASRAGASGNTIYF,TGCGCCAGCAGAGCTGGGGCCTCTGGAAACACCATATATTTT
TRBJ2-1,TRBV5-6,TRBD2,once,CASSLFGSGGLGEQFF,TGTGCCAGCAGCTTGTTTGGTAGCGGGGGATTGGGTGAGCAGTTCTTC
TRBJ1-4,TRBV9,.,.,CASSVNQGLGGNEKLFF,TGTGCCAGCAGCGTAAATCAGGGACTGGGGGGTAATGAAAAACTGTTTTTT
TRBJ1-1,TRBV2,TRBD1,.,CASTGTGGANTEAFF,TGTGCCAGCACCGGGACAGGGGGCGCGAACACTGAAGCTTTCTTT
TRBJ2-7,TRBV6-5,.,.,CASSGQSYEQYF,TGTGCCAGCAGCGGACAGAGCTACGAGCAGTACTTC
TRBJ2-7,TRBV3-1/TRBV3-2,.,.,CASSQDWASAGLEQYF,TGTGCCAGCAGCCAAGACTGGGCTAGCGCTGGACTCGAGCAGTACTTC
TRBJ2-3,TRBV7-8,.,.,CASSLLLGQNTDTQYF,TGTGCCAGCAGCTTATTGCTAGGTCAAAACACAGATACGCAGTATTTT
TRBJ1-2,TRBV5-6,.,.,CASSRQDTSGYTF,TGTGCCAGCAGCCGACAGGACACGTCGGGCTACACCTTC
TRBJ1-3,TRBV6-5,.,.,CASLSANSGNTIYF,TGTGCCAGCCTCTCCGCGAACTCTGGAAACACCATATATTTT
TRBJ2-5,TRBV2,TRBD2,once,CASSERGGKETQYF,TGTGCCAGCAGTGAACGGGGGGGCAAAGAGACCCAGTACTTC
TRBJ1-1,TRBV9,.,few,CASSAGYRRNTEAFF,TGTGCCAGCAGCGCCGGATACAGGAGGAACACTGAAGCTTTCTTT
TRBJ2-3,TRBV29-1,.,.,CSVKVSGTSTDTQYF,TGCAGCGTTAAAGTGAGCGGGACAAGCACAGATACGCAGTATTTT
TRBJ2-1,TRBV6-1,.,.,CASRDSRSLYNEQFF,TGTGCCAGCAGGGACAGCCGTTCCCTCTACAATGAGCAGTTCTTC
TRBJ2-5,TRBV3-1/TRBV3-2,TRBD2,.,CASSPTLAGGGETQYF,TGTGCCAGCAGCCCCACACTAGCGGGAGGGGGGGAGACCCAGTACTTC
TRBJ1-3,TRBV28,.,once,CASSDSETGNTIYF,TGTGCCAGCAGCGACAGTGAAACTGGAAACACCATATATTTT
TRBJ1-1,TRBV28,.,.,CASSSGGRSENTEAFF,TGTGCCAGCAGCTCGGGGGGCAGGAGTGAGAACACTGAAGCTTTCTTT
TRBJ2-2,TRBV5-1,TRBD2,few,CASSLGGTSVPGELFF,TGCGCCAGCAGCTTGGGGGGGACTAGCGTCCCCGGGGAGCTGTTTTTT
TRBJ1-2,TRBV18,TRBD1,.,CASVTGTANYGYTF,TGTGCCAGCGTAACCGGGACAGCTAACTATGGCTACACCTTC
TRBJ1-2,TRBV11-2,.,.,CASSLDVMSHGYTF,TGTGCCAGCAGCTTAGATGTGATGAGTCACGGCTACACCTTC